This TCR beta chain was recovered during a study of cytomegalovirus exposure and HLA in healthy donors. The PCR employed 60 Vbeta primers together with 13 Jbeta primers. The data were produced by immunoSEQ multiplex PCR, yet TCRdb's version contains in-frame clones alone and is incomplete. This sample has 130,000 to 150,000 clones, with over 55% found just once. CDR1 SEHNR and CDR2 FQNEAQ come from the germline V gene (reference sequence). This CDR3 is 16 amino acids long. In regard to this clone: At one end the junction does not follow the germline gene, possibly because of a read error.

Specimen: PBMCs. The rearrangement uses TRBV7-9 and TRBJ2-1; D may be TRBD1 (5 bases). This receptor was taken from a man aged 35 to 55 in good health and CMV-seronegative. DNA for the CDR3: TGTTCCAGCAGCTTGGGGTCCCCAGGGCTTGATGATGAGCAGTTCTTC. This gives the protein CSSSLGSPGLDDEQFF.